The clone carrying this T cell receptor (beta chain) was recorded at least ten times. This CDR3 is 16 amino acids long. V was clipped by 1 base and J by 7 bases, with 17 bases between them. Looked up from germline, CDR1 is LNHNV and CDR2 is YYDKDF (reference sequence). Cells are PBMCs isolated from about 10 ml of fresh blood. RNA transcripts provided the source from which TCR beta CDR3 regions were amplified. HTBI primers were used for first-round RT-PCR of the TCR CDR3. A single record per CDR3 protein comes from TCRdb applying MiXCR to the multiplex PCR reads. Among about 110,000 distinct CDR3 sequences, around a sixth were seen once, and the ten largest hold 40% to 50%. The data are from a study of T cells in Graves' hyperthyroidism and ophthalmopathy.

The chain couples TRBV15 to TRBJ2-1; tentative D call: TRBD1 (6 bases). The clonotype comes from a woman aged 50 to 65 with Graves' hyperthyroidism. The sample taken for sequencing was blood. The chain's CDR3 is CATSRGGTGRNNEQFF. The DNA of the CDR3 is TGTGCCACCAGCAGAGGGGGAACAGGGCGGAATAATGAGCAGTTCTTC.